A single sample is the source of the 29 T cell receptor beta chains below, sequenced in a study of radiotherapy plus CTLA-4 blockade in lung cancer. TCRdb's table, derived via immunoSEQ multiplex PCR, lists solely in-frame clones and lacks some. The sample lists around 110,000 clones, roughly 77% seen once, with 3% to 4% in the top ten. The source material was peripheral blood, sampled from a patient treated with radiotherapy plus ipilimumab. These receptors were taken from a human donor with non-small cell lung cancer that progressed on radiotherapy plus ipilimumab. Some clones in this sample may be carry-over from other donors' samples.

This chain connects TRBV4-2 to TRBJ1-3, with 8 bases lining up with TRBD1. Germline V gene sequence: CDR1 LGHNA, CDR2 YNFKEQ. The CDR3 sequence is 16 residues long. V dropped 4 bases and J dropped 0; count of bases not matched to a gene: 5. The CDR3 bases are TGTGCCAGCAGCCGTGGACAGGGAAGCTCTGGAAACACCATATATTTT. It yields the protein CASSRGQGSSGNTIYF.

The CDR3 nucleotides are TGTGCCAGCAGTTACCCTAGGGACGGGTATAATGAAAAACTGTTTTTT. Translating it yields CASSYPRDGYNEKLFF. The V and J genes are TRBV6-6 and TRBJ1-4; TRBD1 is a possible D gene (5 bases). Between the trimmed V and J ends, which lost 2 bases and 4 bases, there was a span of 14 bases. Germline values: CDR1 MNHNY, CDR2 SVGAGI (reference sequence). The CDR3 is 16 residues long.

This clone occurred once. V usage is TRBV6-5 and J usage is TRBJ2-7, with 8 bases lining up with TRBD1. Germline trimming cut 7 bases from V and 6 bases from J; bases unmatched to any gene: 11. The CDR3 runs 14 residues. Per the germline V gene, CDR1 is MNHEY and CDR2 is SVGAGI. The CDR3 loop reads CASTPDRVWSEQYF. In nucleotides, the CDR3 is TGTGCCAGCACCCCGGACAGGGTCTGGAGCGAGCAGTACTTC.

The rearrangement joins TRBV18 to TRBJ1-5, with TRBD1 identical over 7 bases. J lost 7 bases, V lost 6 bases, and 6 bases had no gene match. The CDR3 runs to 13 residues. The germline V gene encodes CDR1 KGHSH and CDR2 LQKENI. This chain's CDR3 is CASSPGGMQPQHF. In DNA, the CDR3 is TGTGCCAGCTCGCCAGGGGGGATGCAGCCCCAGCATTTT.

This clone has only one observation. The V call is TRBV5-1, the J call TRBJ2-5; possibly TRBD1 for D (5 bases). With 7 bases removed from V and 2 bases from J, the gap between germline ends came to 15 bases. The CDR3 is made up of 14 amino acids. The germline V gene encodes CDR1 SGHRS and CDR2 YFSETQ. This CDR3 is CASHRGTGQETQYF. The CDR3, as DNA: TGCGCCAGCCACCGAGGCACAGGACAAGAGACCCAGTACTTC. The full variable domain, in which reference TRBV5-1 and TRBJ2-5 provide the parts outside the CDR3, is KAGVTQTPRYLIKTRGQQVTLSCSPISGHRSVSWYQQTPGQGLQFLFEYFSETQRNKGNFPGRFSGRQFSNSRSEMNVSTLELGDSALYLCASHRGTGQETQYFGPGTRLLVL.

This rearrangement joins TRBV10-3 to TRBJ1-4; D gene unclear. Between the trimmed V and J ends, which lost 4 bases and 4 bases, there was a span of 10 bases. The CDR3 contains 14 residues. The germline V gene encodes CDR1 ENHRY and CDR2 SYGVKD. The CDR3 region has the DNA TGTGCCATCAGTGGTGGCAGTCTTAATGAAAAACTGTTTTTT. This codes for CAISGGSLNEKLFF.

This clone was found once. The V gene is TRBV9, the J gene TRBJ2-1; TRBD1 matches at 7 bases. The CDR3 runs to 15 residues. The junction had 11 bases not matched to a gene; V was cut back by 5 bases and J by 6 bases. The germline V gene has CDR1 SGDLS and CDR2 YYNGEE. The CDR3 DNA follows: TGTGCCAGCAGGAGGGGGCCCACGACCCTCAATGAGCAGTTCTTC. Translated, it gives CASRRGPTTLNEQFF.

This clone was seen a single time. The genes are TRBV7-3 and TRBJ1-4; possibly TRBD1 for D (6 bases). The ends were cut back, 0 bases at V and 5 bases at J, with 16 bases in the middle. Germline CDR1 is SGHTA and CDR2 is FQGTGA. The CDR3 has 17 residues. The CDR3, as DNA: TGTGCCAGCAGCTTAACAGTAGGGGACAACTTAAATGAAAAACTGTTTTTT. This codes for CASSLTVGDNLNEKLFF.

CDR3 DNA sequence: TGTGCCAGCAGCCCCGCGGATTCACCCCTCCACTTT. Encoded protein: CASSPADSPLHF. The gene calls are TRBV7-9 and TRBJ1-6; D not resolved. This CDR3 is 12 amino acids long. CDR1 and CDR2 from the germline V gene are SEHNR and FQNEAQ (reference sequence). Deletions cut 5 bases from V and 8 bases from J, with 7 bases between.

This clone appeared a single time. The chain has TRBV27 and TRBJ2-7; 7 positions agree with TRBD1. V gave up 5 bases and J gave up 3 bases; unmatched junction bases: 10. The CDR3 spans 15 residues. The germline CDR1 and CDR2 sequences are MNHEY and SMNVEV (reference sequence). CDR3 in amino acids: CASSPQGPASYEQYF. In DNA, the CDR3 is TGTGCCAGCAGTCCACAGGGGCCTGCGAGCTACGAGCAGTACTTC.

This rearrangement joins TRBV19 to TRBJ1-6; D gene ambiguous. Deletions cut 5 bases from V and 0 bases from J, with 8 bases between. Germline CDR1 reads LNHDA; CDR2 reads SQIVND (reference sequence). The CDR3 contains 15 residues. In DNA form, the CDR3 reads TGTGCCAGTAGTTGGGGAAGCTCCTATAATTCACCCCTCCACTTT. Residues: CASSWGSSYNSPLHF.

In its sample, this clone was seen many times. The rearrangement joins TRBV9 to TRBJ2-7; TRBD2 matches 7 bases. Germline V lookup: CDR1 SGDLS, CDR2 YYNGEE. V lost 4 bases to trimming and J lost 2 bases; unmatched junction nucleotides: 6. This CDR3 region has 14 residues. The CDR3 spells CASSRAGRPYEQYF. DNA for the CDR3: TGTGCCAGCAGCAGAGCGGGGCGACCCTACGAGCAGTACTTC. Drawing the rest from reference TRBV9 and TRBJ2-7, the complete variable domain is DSGVTQTPKHLITATGQRVTLRCSPRSGDLSVYWYQQSLDQGLQFLIQYYNGEERAKGNILERFSAQQFPDLHSELNLSSLELGDSALYFCASSRAGRPYEQYFGPGTRLTVT.

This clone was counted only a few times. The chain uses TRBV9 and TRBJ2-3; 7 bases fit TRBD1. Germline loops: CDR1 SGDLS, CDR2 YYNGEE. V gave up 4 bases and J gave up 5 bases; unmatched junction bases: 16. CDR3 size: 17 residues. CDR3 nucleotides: TGTGCCAGCAGCATACGACAGGGCCCAAGTTCTGAAGATACGCAGTATTTT. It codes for CASSIRQGPSSEDTQYF. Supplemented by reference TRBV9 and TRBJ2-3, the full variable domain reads DSGVTQTPKHLITATGQRVTLRCSPRSGDLSVYWYQQSLDQGLQFLIQYYNGEERAKGNILERFSAQQFPDLHSELNLSSLELGDSALYFCASSIRQGPSSEDTQYFGPGTRLTVL.

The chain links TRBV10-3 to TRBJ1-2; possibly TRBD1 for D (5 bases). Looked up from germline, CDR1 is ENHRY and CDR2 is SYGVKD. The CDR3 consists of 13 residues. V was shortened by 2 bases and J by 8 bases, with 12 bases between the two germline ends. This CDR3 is CAISEHRGAGYTF. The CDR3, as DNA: TGTGCCATCAGTGAGCACCGGGGCGCCGGCTACACCTTC.

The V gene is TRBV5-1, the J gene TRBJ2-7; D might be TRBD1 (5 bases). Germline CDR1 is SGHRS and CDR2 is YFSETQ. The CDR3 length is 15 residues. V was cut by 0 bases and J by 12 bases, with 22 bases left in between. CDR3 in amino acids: CASSLAAGMPVSSYF. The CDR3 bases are TGCGCCAGCAGCTTGGCAGCAGGGATGCCCGTATCGTCGTACTTC.

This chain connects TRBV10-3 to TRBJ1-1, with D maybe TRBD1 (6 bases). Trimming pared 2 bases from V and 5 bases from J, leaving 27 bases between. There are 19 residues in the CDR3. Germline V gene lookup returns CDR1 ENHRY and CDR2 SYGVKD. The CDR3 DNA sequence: TGTGCCATCAGTGAGCCGACATTGGCGGGGGCGCGGACGGGTACTGAAGCTTTCTTT. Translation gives CAISEPTLAGARTGTEAFF.

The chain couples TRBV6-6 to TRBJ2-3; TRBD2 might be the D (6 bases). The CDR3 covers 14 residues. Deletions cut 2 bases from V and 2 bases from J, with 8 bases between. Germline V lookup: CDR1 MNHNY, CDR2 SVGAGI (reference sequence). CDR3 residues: CASSYGGNTDTQYF. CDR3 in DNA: TGTGCCAGCAGTTACGGGGGGAACACAGATACGCAGTATTTT.

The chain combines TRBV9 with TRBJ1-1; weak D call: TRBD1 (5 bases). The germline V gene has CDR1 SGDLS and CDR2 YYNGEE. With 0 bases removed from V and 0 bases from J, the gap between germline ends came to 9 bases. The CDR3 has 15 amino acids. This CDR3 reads CASSVGWGMNTEAFF. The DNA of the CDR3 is TGTGCCAGCAGCGTAGGGTGGGGCATGAACACTGAAGCTTTCTTT.

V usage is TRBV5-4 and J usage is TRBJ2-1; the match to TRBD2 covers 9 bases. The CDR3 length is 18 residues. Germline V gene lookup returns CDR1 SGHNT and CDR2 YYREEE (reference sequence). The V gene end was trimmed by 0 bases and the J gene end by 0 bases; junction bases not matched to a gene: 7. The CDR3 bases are TGTGCCAGCAGCTTGGGAGCGGGGGGCCCGAGCTCCTACAATGAGCAGTTCTTC. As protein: CASSLGAGGPSSYNEQFF.

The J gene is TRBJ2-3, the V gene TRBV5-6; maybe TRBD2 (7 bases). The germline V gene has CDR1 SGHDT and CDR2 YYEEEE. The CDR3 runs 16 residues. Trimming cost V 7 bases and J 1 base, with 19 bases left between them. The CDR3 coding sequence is TGTGCCAGCGGAGGGGGGGCCAGGGTGGGCACAGATACGCAGTATTTT. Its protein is CASGGGARVGTDTQYF.

The CDR3, as DNA: TGTGCTAGTGGCCCTGGGACTAGCACAGATACGCAGTATTTT. Translated: CASGPGTSTDTQYF. The chain combines TRBV12-5 with TRBJ2-3, with D maybe TRBD2 (6 bases). Germline V gene lookup returns CDR1 LGHNT and CDR2 FRNRAP. The length of the CDR3 is 14 residues. V lost 6 bases and J 0 bases, leaving 10 bases between the germline ends.

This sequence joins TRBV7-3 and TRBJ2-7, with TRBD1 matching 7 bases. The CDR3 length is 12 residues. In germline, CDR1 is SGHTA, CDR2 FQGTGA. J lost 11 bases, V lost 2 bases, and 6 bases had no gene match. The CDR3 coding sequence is TGTGCCAGCAGCTTAGACACAGGGGACAAGTACTTC. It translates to CASSLDTGDKYF. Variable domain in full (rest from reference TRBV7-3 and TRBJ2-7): GAGVSQTPSNKVTEKGKYVELRCDPISGHTALYWYRQSLGQGPEFLIYFQGTGAADDSGLPNDRFFAVRPEGSVSTLKIQRTERGDSAVYLCASSLDTGDKYFGPGTRLTVT.

This chain's CDR3 is CASSQRDGNEQFF. As DNA, the CDR3 is TGCGCCAGCAGCCAACGGGACGGAAATGAGCAGTTCTTC. The chain links TRBV4-1 to TRBJ2-1, with D perhaps TRBD1 or TRBD2 (5 bases each). The germline gives CDR1 MGHRA, CDR2 YSYEKL. The V end lost 2 bases, the J end lost 7 bases, and 9 bases lay between the germline ends. The CDR3 totals 13 residues.

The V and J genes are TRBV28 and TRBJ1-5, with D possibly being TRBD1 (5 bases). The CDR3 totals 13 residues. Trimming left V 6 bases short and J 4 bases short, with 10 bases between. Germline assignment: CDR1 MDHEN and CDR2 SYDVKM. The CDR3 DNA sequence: TGTGCCAGCAGGGACACTCAGAATCAGCCCCAGCATTTT. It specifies CASRDTQNQPQHF. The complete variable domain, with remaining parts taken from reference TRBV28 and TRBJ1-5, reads DVKVTQSSRYLVKRTGEKVFLECVQDMDHENMFWYRQDPGLGLRLIYFSYDVKMKEKGDIPEGYSVSREKKERFSLILESASTNQTSMYLCASRDTQNQPQHFGDGTRLSIL.

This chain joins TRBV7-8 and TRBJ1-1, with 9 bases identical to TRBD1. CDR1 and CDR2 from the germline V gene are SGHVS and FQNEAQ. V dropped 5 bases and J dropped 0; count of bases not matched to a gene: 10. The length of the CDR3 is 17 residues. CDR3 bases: TGTGCCAGCAGCCCAACCCCTAACAGGGGGCTGAACACTGAAGCTTTCTTT. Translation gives CASSPTPNRGLNTEAFF. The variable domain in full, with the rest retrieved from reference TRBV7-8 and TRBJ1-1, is GAGVSQSPRYKVAKRGQDVALRCDPISGHVSLFWYQQALGQGPEFLTYFQNEAQLDKSGLPSDRFFAERPEGSVSTLKIQRTQQEDSAVYLCASSPTPNRGLNTEAFFGQGTRLTVV.

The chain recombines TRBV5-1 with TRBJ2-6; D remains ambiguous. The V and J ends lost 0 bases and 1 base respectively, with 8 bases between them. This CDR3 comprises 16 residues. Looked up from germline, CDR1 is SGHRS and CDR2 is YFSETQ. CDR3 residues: CASSLGSPSGANVLTF. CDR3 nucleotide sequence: TGCGCCAGCAGCTTGGGCAGCCCATCTGGGGCCAACGTCCTGACTTTC.

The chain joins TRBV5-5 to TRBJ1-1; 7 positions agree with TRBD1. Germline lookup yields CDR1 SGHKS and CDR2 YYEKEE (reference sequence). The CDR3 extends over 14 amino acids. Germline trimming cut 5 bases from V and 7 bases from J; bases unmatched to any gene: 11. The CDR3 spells CASSSTGTAREAFF. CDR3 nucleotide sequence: TGTGCCAGCAGTTCCACCGGGACAGCTCGTGAAGCTTTCTTT.

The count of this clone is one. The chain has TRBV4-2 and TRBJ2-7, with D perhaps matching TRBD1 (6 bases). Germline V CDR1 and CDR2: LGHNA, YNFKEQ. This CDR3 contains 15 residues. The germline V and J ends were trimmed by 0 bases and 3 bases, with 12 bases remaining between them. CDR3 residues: CASSQDRDTYYEQYF. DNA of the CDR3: TGTGCCAGCAGCCAAGACCGGGACACATACTACGAGCAGTACTTC.

This CDR3 reads CASSRRGGAGEAFF. CDR3 in DNA: TGCGCCAGCAGCCGAAGAGGGGGGGCGGGAGAAGCTTTCTTT. The rearrangement uses TRBV4-1 and TRBJ1-1; TRBD1 might be the D (6 bases). CDR1 is MGHRA, CDR2 YSYEKL, per germline. The CDR3 consists of 14 residues. With 4 bases removed from V and 8 bases from J, the gap between germline ends came to 17 bases.